This TCR beta chain came from a study of blood T cell repertoires in COVID-19. Study overall: Specimens from acute and convalescent COVID-19 originated in the United States, Italy and Spain.

TCRdb keeps only in-frame clones here, not all; method: immunoSEQ multiplex PCR. The sample comprises approximately 190,000 clones, about 80% of which are singletons, and 4% to 6.5% rests with the top ten. This TCR was recovered from a woman in her sixties or seventies with acute COVID-19. Sample: PBMCs or T cells enriched from blood (not recorded which).

For the CDR3, the DNA is TGTGCCTGGAGTCGGCAGGTCGGTTCACCCCTCCACTTT. Its protein product is CAWSRQVGSPLHF. V gene TRBV30 combines with J gene TRBJ1-6; D is uncertain. The CDR3 contains 13 residues. The germline V gene encodes CDR1 GTSNPN and CDR2 SVGIG (reference sequence). V was clipped by 2 bases and J by 9 bases, with 11 bases between them.